This passage covers 15 T cell receptor beta chains from one sample sequenced in a study of blood T cell repertoires in COVID-19. The table came from immunoSEQ multiplex PCR; TCRdb's copy has only in-frame clones and leaves some out. The repertoire holds about 410,000 clones, with 89% as singletons. The sample consisted of peripheral blood. These receptors all come from a woman between 35 and 50 years old with COVID-19, enrolled during active disease.

This chain joins TRBV19 and TRBJ1-5, with a tentative D call TRBD1 (5 bases). Looked up from germline, CDR1 is LNHDA and CDR2 is SQIVND (reference sequence). The V gene lost 5 bases and the J gene lost 2 bases, with 13 bases spanning the gap. The CDR3 has 15 residues. CDR3: CASSLPGEGNQPQHF. The DNA for the CDR3 is TGTGCCAGTAGTCTCCCGGGGGAGGGCAATCAGCCCCAGCATTTT.

CDR3 protein: CASSQDSVMNEKLFF. In nucleotides, the CDR3 is TGCGCCAGCAGCCAAGATTCGGTGATGAATGAAAAACTGTTTTTT. The chain has TRBV4-3 and TRBJ1-4; no clear D gene. The CDR3 sequence is 15 residues long. V lost 0 bases and J 5 bases, leaving 10 bases between the germline ends. CDR1 and CDR2 from the germline V gene are LGHNA and YSLEER.

This rearrangement joins TRBV4-3 to TRBJ1-1, with 9 bases aligning to TRBD1. CDR1 and CDR2 (germline): LGHNA, YSLEER. The CDR3 consists of 15 residues. Unmatched junction bases numbered 5, after V lost 6 bases and J lost 0 bases. CDR3 residues: CASRGDRALNTEAFF. CDR3 DNA: TGCGCCAGCAGGGGGGACAGGGCTTTGAACACTGAAGCTTTCTTT.

The DNA for the CDR3 is TGTGCCAGCAGTTCGATACAGGGCTACACTGAAGCTTTCTTT. Translating gives CASSSIQGYTEAFF. This chain uses TRBV11-2 with TRBJ1-1; possibly TRBD1 for D (6 bases). V lost 6 bases and J lost 3, with 14 bases in between. CDR1 is SGHAT and CDR2 is FQNNGV in the germline V gene. This CDR3 has 14 amino acids.

This clone was found once. The CDR3, as DNA: TGCGCCAGCAGCTTGGTTGCAGGGGCGTCGTCACCCCTCCACTTT. Translation: CASSLVAGASSPLHF. The chain recombines TRBV5-1 with TRBJ1-6; a weak D match, TRBD1 (6 bases). Trimming cost V 0 bases and J 10 bases, with 14 bases left between them. The germline V gene encodes CDR1 SGHRS and CDR2 YFSETQ. This CDR3 region has 15 residues.

The chain joins TRBV9 to TRBJ1-5, with D possibly being TRBD1 (6 bases). Trimming took 2 bases from V and 7 from J, leaving 10 bases between them. This CDR3 contains 13 residues. The V gene's germline CDR1 is SGDLS and CDR2 YYNGEE. The CDR3 here is CASSVGADQPQHF. The DNA for the CDR3 is TGTGCCAGCAGCGTGGGGGCCGACCAGCCCCAGCATTTT.

The chain joins TRBV7-9 to TRBJ1-1; 9 positions agree with TRBD1. Germline CDR1 is SEHNR and CDR2 is FQNEAQ (reference sequence). This CDR3 is built from 15 residues. V dropped 5 bases and J dropped 4; count of bases not matched to a gene: 8. CDR3 amino acids: CASSIWDREGTEAFF. The CDR3 DNA reads TGTGCCAGCAGCATTTGGGACAGGGAGGGCACTGAAGCTTTCTTT. The entire variable domain, with the rest obtained from reference TRBV7-9 and TRBJ1-1, is as follows: DTGVSQNPRHKITKRGQNVTFRCDPISEHNRLYWYRQTLGQGPEFLTYFQNEAQLEKSRLLSDRFSAERPKGSFSTLEIQRTEQGDSAMYLCASSIWDREGTEAFFGQGTRLTVV.

This rearrangement joins TRBV3-1 (or the pseudogene TRBV3-2) to TRBJ1-2, with 9 positions matching TRBD1. The CDR3 consists of 14 residues. Trimming at V came to 10 bases and at J to 4 bases, leaving 10 bases not matched to a gene. Germline V gene data show CDR1 as LGHDT and CDR2 as YNNKEL (reference sequence). The chain's CDR3 is CANGTGPSPYGYTF. The CDR3 nucleotides are TGTGCCAACGGGACAGGGCCTAGTCCCTATGGCTACACCTTC.

This clone was seen just once. At one of its ends the junction is not consistent with the germline gene, which may arise from a read error. CDR3 coding DNA: TGTGCCAGCAGCTTAGATGGTGGTAGGACAGGGCCGAACCCGGGGGACTTC. Amino acids: CASSLDGGRTGPNPGDF. The V and J genes are TRBV7-2 and TRBJ2-7; TRBD1 matches at 8 bases. This CDR3 has 17 amino acids. Germline CDR1 is SGHTA and CDR2 is FQGNSA. Based on the CDR3 plus reference TRBV7-2 and TRBJ2-7, the full variable domain is GAGVSQSPSNKVTEKGKDVELRCDPISGHTALYWYRQSLGQGLEFLIYFQGNSAPDKSGLPSDRFSAERTGGSVSTLTIQRTQQEDSAVYLCASSLDGGRTGPNPGDFGPGTRLTVT.

Turning to this clone: One end of the junction fails to match germline, which may point to a read error. The rearrangement links TRBV6-2 or TRBV6-3 to TRBJ1-4; 9 bases match TRBD1. There are 11 residues in the CDR3. Per the germline V gene, CDR1 is MNHEY and CDR2 is SVGEGT. CDR3 in DNA: TGTGCCAGCAGTGACGGACAGGGGAGGGTCTTT. Encoded protein: CASSDGQGRVF.

This chain uses TRBV6-5 with TRBJ2-3; 7 positions agree with TRBD2. This CDR3 has 15 amino acids. Germline CDR1 reads MNHEY; CDR2 reads SVGAGI. With V trimmed by 2 bases and J by 5 bases, 7 bases remained unmatched. In nucleotides, the CDR3 is TGTGCCAGCAGTTACCGAGCGGGACTTGGAGATACGCAGTATTTT. Residues: CASSYRAGLGDTQYF.

This sequence joins TRBV5-1 and TRBJ2-1, with 9 nucleotides matching TRBD2. After removal of 1 base from V and 3 bases from J, the junction contained 5 bases not matched to a gene. Germline V CDR1 and CDR2: SGHRS, YFSETQ. This CDR3 is built from 16 residues. As DNA, the CDR3 is TGCGCCAGCAGCTTGCCCGGGACTAGCAGCTACAATGAGCAGTTCTTC. Protein product: CASSLPGTSSYNEQFF.

This rearrangement joins TRBV4-3 to TRBJ1-1; the match to TRBD1 covers 8 bases. The CDR3 has 17 residues. Germline V gives CDR1 LGHNA, CDR2 YSLEER. J gave up 5 bases and V 0 bases, and 11 bases lay outside the gene matches. CDR3 bases: TGCGCCAGCAGCCAAGACCGAAGACGTAGGACAGGGACTGAAGCTTTCTTT. Translating it yields CASSQDRRRRTGTEAFF.

The chain recombines TRBV18 with TRBJ1-5; the match to TRBD1 covers 7 bases. The trim removed 2 bases at V and 2 bases at J, leaving 3 bases unmatched. CDR1 KGHSH and CDR2 LQKENI come from the germline V gene. The CDR3 is made up of 15 amino acids. CDR3 bases: TGTGCCAGCTCACCAGGACAGGCACGCAATCAGCCCCAGCATTTT. Protein sequence: CASSPGQARNQPQHF.

V gene TRBV7-2 combines with J gene TRBJ1-1; D may be TRBD1 (5 bases). CDR1 SGHTA and CDR2 FQGNSA come from the germline V gene. With 5 bases removed from V and 0 bases from J, the gap between germline ends came to 16 bases. The CDR3 spans 16 residues. The CDR3 DNA reads as TGTGCCAGCAGCCGCACCCGGGGGGGTATGAACACTGAAGCTTTCTTT. It is translated as CASSRTRGGMNTEAFF.